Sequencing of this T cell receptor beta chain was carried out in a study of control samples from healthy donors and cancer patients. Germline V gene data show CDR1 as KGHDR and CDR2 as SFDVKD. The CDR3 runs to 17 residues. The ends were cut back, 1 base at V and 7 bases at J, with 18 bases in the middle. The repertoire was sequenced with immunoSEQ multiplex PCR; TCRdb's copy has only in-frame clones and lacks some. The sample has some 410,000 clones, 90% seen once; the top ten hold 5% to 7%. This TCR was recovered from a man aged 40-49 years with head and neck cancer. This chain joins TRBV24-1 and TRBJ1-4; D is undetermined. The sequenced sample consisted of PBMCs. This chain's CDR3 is CATSDFVFKQPGEKLFF. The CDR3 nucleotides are TGTGCCACCAGTGATTTCGTCTTCAAGCAGCCGGGTGAAAAACTGTTTTTT.